This T cell receptor (beta chain) was captured in a study of T-cell reconstitution after alpha-beta-depleted transplantation in children. CDR3 size: 15 residues. V was pared by 2 bases and J by 5 bases, with 13 bases between. CDR1 SGHTA and CDR2 FQGNSA come from the germline V gene. General study results and limits: Several hundred expanded graft clones reportedly gave rise to the alpha-beta T cells present about two months after transplant. TCRbeta diversity was high at day 60 in some patients (a result of surviving recipient T cells and thymic progenitors). T-cell counts and diversity at one year following transplant were attributed mainly to newly produced T cells.

This clonotype showed up many times. Its antigen is as yet unknown. TCRbeta library construction was performed incorporating unique molecular identifiers. TCRdb reanalysed the PCR reads using MiXCR and keeps one entry per CDR3 protein. In the table there are around 210,000 distinct CDR3 sequences, approximately 6.9% of which are singletons. The sequence came from a boy aged 2-9 years with acute lymphoblastic leukemia, due to receive a stem cell transplant. The V and J genes are TRBV7-2 and TRBJ2-1; D might be TRBD1 (5 bases). The sequenced sample was PBMCs, obtained before TCRalphabeta/CD19-depleted stem cell transplant. The CDR3, as DNA: TGTGCCAGCAGCTTAATACAGGTAGTCGACAATGAGCAGTTCTTC. It codes for CASSLIQVVDNEQFF.